Following are 16 T cell receptor beta chains from one sample sequenced in a study of PD-1 blockade in mismatch repair-deficient tumors. Assay used: immunoSEQ multiplex PCR; TCRdb lists only in-frame clones, some missing. The sample carries under 150,000 clones, about 88% recorded once. The sample here was peripheral blood, taken approximately 70 weeks after starting pembrolizumab. These receptors came from an adult with mismatch repair-deficient cancer.

In its sample, this clone was seen a few times. The chain employs TRBV2 and TRBJ1-3; unclear D gene. The CDR3 is 13 residues long. Germline CDR1 and CDR2: SNHLY and FYNNEI. Deletions cut 5 bases from V and 5 bases from J, with 10 bases between. The CDR3 DNA sequence: TGTGCCAGCAGTTTCGGTTTACGAAACACCATATATTTT. It translates to CASSFGLRNTIYF.

The V and J genes are TRBV9 and TRBJ2-7, with D perhaps assigned TRBD1 or TRBD2 (6 bases each). Between the trimmed V and J ends, which lost 0 bases and 6 bases, there was a span of 13 bases. Germline V gene sequence: CDR1 SGDLS, CDR2 YYNGEE. CDR3 length: 14 residues. The CDR3 loop is CASSVEGGRGEQYF. The DNA of the CDR3 is TGTGCCAGCAGCGTAGAGGGGGGCAGGGGCGAGCAGTACTTC.

V usage is TRBV13 and J usage is TRBJ2-7; D gene ambiguous. This CDR3 spans 14 amino acids. Germline V gives CDR1 PRHDT, CDR2 FYEKMQ (reference sequence). V was pared by 0 bases and J by 3 bases, with 9 bases between. The DNA for the CDR3 is TGTGCCAGCAGCTTAGGCCTGGAGAGCTACGAGCAGTACTTC. Translating gives CASSLGLESYEQYF.

The chain recombines TRBV19 with TRBJ2-2, with 9 bases that match TRBD2. The junction had 14 bases not matched to a gene; V was cut back by 6 bases and J by 6 bases. Germline lookup yields CDR1 LNHDA and CDR2 SQIVND (reference sequence). This CDR3 has 17 amino acids. Here the CDR3 DNA reads TGTGCCAGTAGCACTTCGTCCGGGACTAGCTTGGCCGGGGAGCTGTTTTTT. It yields the protein CASSTSSGTSLAGELFF.

The chain carries TRBV28 and TRBJ2-7, with D perhaps assigned TRBD1 or TRBD2 (6 bases each). This CDR3 spans 12 amino acids. Germline loops: CDR1 MDHEN, CDR2 SYDVKM. V gave up 5 bases and J gave up 3 bases, with 8 bases separating them. This CDR3 reads CASSKGGYEQYF. CDR3 nucleotide sequence: TGTGCCAGCAGTAAGGGGGGCTACGAGCAGTACTTC.

This chain links TRBV6-5 with TRBJ1-1; a weak D match, TRBD1 (5 bases). Germline V gene lookup returns CDR1 MNHEY and CDR2 SVGAGI. Trimming removed 4 bases from V and 1 base from J, with 7 bases in between. This CDR3 contains 13 residues. The CDR3 spells CASSWGRNTEAFF. The DNA of the CDR3 is TGTGCCAGCAGTTGGGGGAGGAACACTGAAGCTTTCTTT.

V usage is TRBV9 and J usage is TRBJ2-5, with a tentative D call TRBD1 (5 bases). Germline assignment: CDR1 SGDLS and CDR2 YYNGEE. V dropped 0 bases and J dropped 5 bases, with 11 bases sitting between them. The CDR3 covers 14 residues. CDR3 in amino acids: CASSVGRASETQYF. Written as DNA, the CDR3 is TGTGCCAGCAGCGTAGGCAGGGCGAGTGAGACCCAGTACTTC.

The rearrangement uses TRBV30 and TRBJ2-3; TRBD2 aligns across 8 bases. Germline V gene data show CDR1 as GTSNPN and CDR2 as SVGIG (reference sequence). The V gene end was trimmed by 5 bases and the J gene end by 2 bases; junction bases not matched to a gene: 0. CDR3 length: 12 amino acids. In nucleotides, the CDR3 is TGTGCCTGGGGACTAGCCACAGATACGCAGTATTTT. Protein product: CAWGLATDTQYF.

The gene calls are TRBV5-3 and TRBJ2-5, with D unresolved. TRBV5-3 counts as an open reading frame of uncertain function. Trimming left V 3 bases short and J 4 bases short, with 25 bases between. This CDR3 has 18 residues. The CDR3 nucleotides read TGTGCCAGAAGCTCATGTCCGTTGGGCTGCCAACGCCTAGAGACCCAGTACTTC. This sequence encodes CARSSCPLGCQRLETQYF.

The CDR3 reads CASTWRGLAGHQETQYF. The CDR3 nucleotides read TGTGCCAGCACCTGGAGGGGACTAGCGGGGCACCAAGAGACCCAGTACTTC. The chain links TRBV6-4 to TRBJ2-5; the match to TRBD2 covers 13 bases. V lost 7 bases and J lost 0; bases outside the gene matches: 8. This CDR3 contains 17 residues. Germline V CDR1 and CDR2: MRHNA, SNTAGT.

This clone was seen once. The chain employs TRBV25-1 and TRBJ2-5, with D possibly matching TRBD2 (5 bases). V dropped 2 bases and J dropped 5 bases, with 15 bases sitting between them. CDR1 and CDR2 from the germline V gene are MGHDK and SYGVNS. The CDR3 spans 15 residues. The CDR3 loop reads CASSELISGWETQYF. The CDR3 DNA reads as TGTGCCAGCAGTGAACTCATCTCGGGGTGGGAGACCCAGTACTTC.

The chain uses TRBV4-1 and TRBJ2-2; D not certain. The germline gives CDR1 MGHRA, CDR2 YSYEKL. CDR3 length: 14 amino acids. The V gene lost 3 bases and the J gene lost 4 bases, with 9 bases spanning the gap. CDR3 coding DNA: TGCGCCAGCAGCCAGGAAACGGGCACCGGGGAGCTGTTTTTT. This codes for CASSQETGTGELFF.

V gene TRBV4-1 combines with J gene TRBJ2-5, with D unclear. Trimming removed 5 bases from V and 4 bases from J, with 14 bases in between. The CDR3 totals 14 residues. The germline V gene encodes CDR1 MGHRA and CDR2 YSYEKL. CDR3 DNA: TGCGCCAGCAGCTCTACTGGGGTGCTAGAGACCCAGTACTTC. Protein: CASSSTGVLETQYF.

This clone was detected only a few times. The rearrangement uses TRBV20-1 and TRBJ2-7; D gene uncertain. Trimming pared 3 bases from V and 2 bases from J, leaving 5 bases between. The CDR3 extends over 11 amino acids. The germline gives CDR1 DFQATT, CDR2 SNEGSKA (reference sequence). The CDR3, as DNA: TGCAGTGCTAGCCGAACCTACGAGCAGTACTTC. Its protein is CSASRTYEQYF.

V is TRBV27 and J is TRBJ2-7; TRBD1 is a possible D gene (6 bases). Germline CDR1 MNHEY, CDR2 SMNVEV (reference sequence). Trimming stripped 5 bases from V and 2 bases from J, with 13 bases between. The CDR3 length is 14 residues. DNA of the CDR3: TGTGCCAGCAGTCTACAGGGACCGCCCTACGAGCAGTACTTC. Translating it yields CASSLQGPPYEQYF.

This chain uses TRBV10-3 with TRBJ2-2; 9 nucleotides agree with TRBD1. Unmatched junction bases numbered 2, after V lost 6 bases and J lost 3 bases. The CDR3 sequence is 14 residues long. Germline values: CDR1 ENHRY, CDR2 SYGVKD. CDR3 in DNA: TGTGCCATCAGGAGGGACAGGGACACCGGGGAGCTGTTTTTT. Translated, it gives CAIRRDRDTGELFF.